The source of this T cell receptor (beta chain) is a study of T cells in Graves' hyperthyroidism and ophthalmopathy. TCR beta CDR3 region amplification was performed from RNA transcripts. Initially, a first-round RT-PCR of the TCR CDR3 employed the HTBI primer set. TCRdb used MiXCR to reprocess the multiplex PCR reads, holding one entry per CDR3 protein. Altogether over 500,000 distinct CDR3 sequences are present, 14% being singletons, with the ten largest covering over 11%. Trimming took 1 base from V and 1 from J, leaving 10 bases between them. Germline assignment: CDR1 GTSNPN and CDR2 SVGIG (reference sequence). The CDR3 covers 15 residues. This clonotype was seen many times. Diagnosis of hyperthyroidism was new in patients aged 18 to 65, and its duration was under 2 months. PBMCs were collected from a 10 ml volume of fresh peripheral blood.

The receptor was derived from a woman between 35 and 50 years old with Graves' hyperthyroidism. This sequence joins TRBV30 and TRBJ2-2; unclear D gene. Input material: blood. CDR3 bases: TGTGCCTGGAGTGGATACAGCCTGAACACCGGGGAGCTGTTTTTT. Residues: CAWSGYSLNTGELFF.